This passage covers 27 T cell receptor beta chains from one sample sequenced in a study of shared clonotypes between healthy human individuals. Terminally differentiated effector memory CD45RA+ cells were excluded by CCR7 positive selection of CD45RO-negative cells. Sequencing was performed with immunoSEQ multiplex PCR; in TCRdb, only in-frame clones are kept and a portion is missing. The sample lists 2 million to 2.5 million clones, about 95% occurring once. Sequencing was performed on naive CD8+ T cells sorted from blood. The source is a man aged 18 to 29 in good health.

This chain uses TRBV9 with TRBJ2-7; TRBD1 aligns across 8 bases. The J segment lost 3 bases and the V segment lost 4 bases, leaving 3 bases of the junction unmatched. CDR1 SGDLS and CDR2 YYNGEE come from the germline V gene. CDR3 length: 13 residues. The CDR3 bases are TGTGCCAGCAGCATCACAGGGGGCTACGAGCAGTACTTC. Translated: CASSITGGYEQYF.

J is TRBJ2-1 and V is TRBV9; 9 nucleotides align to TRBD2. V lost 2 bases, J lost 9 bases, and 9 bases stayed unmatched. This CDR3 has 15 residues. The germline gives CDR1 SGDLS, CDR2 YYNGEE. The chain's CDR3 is CASSVLSGSLAEQFF. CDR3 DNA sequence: TGTGCCAGCAGCGTCCTTAGCGGGAGTTTGGCTGAGCAGTTCTTC. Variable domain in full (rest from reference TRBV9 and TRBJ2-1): DSGVTQTPKHLITATGQRVTLRCSPRSGDLSVYWYQQSLDQGLQFLIQYYNGEERAKGNILERFSAQQFPDLHSELNLSSLELGDSALYFCASSVLSGSLAEQFFGPGTRLTVL.

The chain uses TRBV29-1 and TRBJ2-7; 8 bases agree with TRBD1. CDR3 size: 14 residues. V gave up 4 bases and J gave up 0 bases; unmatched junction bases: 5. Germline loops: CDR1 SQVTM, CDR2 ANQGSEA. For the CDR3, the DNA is TGCAGCGTTGCAGGGGGCGAAAGCTCCTACGAGCAGTACTTC. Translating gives CSVAGGESSYEQYF.

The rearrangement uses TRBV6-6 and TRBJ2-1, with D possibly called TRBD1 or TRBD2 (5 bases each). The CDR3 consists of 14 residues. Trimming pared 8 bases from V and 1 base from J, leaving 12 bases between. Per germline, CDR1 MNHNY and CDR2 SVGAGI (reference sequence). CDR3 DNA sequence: TGTGCCAGCGGGGACGGAGGATCCTACAATGAGCAGTTCTTC. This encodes CASGDGGSYNEQFF.

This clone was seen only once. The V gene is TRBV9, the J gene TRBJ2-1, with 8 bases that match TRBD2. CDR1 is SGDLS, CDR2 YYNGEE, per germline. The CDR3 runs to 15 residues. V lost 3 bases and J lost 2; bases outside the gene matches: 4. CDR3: CASSGFSGAYNEQFF. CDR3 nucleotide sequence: TGTGCCAGCAGCGGATTTAGCGGGGCCTACAATGAGCAGTTCTTC.

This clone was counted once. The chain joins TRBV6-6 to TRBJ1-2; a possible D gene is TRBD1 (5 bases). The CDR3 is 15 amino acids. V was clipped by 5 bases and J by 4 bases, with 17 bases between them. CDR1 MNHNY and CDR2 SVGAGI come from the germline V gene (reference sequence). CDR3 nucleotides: TGTGCCAGCAGTAACGCCGGGACCTCGCGCTATGGCTACACCTTC. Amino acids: CASSNAGTSRYGYTF.

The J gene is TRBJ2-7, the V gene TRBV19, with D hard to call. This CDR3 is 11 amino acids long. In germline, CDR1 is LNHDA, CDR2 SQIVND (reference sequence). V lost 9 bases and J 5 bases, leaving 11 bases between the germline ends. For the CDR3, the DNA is TGTGCCAGAAAGGGTTGGAACGAGCAGTACTTC. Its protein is CARKGWNEQYF.

The CDR3, as DNA: TGCGCCAGCAGCCAAGATTCGGCTTCCACCCCCTACGAGCAGTACTTC. Translated: CASSQDSASTPYEQYF. This rearrangement joins TRBV4-3 to TRBJ2-7; no definite D call. Germline CDR1 reads LGHNA; CDR2 reads YSLEER. Trimming took off 0 bases at V and 2 bases at J, with 14 bases between the two ends. This CDR3 is built from 16 residues.

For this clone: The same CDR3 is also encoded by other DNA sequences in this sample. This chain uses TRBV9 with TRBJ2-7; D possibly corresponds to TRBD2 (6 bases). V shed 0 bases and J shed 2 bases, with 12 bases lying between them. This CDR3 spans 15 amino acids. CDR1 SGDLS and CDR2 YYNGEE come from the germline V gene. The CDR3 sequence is CASSVGGGATYEQYF. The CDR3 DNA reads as TGTGCCAGCAGCGTAGGTGGCGGGGCCACCTACGAGCAGTACTTC. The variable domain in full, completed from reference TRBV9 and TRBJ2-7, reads DSGVTQTPKHLITATGQRVTLRCSPRSGDLSVYWYQQSLDQGLQFLIQYYNGEERAKGNILERFSAQQFPDLHSELNLSSLELGDSALYFCASSVGGGATYEQYFGPGTRLTVT.

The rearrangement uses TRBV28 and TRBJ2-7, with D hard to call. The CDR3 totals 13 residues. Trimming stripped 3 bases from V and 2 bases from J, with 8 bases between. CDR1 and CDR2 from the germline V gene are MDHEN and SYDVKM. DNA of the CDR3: TGTGCCAGCAGTTTTTTGGAGCCCTACGAGCAGTACTTC. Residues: CASSFLEPYEQYF.

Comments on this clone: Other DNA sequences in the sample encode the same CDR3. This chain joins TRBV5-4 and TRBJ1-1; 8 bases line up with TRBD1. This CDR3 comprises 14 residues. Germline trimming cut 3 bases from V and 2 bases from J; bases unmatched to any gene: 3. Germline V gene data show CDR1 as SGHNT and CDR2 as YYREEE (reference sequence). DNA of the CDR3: TGTGCCAGCAGCTGGGGGACAGGTAACACTGAAGCTTTCTTT. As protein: CASSWGTGNTEAFF. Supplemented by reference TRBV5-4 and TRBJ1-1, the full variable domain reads ETGVTQSPTHLIKTRGQQVTLRCSSQSGHNTVSWYQQALGQGPQFIFQYYREEENGRGNFPPRFSGLQFPNYSSELNVNALELDDSALYLCASSWGTGNTEAFFGQGTRLTVV.

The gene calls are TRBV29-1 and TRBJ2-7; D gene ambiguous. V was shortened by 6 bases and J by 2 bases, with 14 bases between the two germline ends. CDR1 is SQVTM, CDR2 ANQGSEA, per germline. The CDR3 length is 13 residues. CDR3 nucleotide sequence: TGCAGCGTGACACCACGAGCAACCTACGAGCAGTACTTC. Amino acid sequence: CSVTPRATYEQYF.

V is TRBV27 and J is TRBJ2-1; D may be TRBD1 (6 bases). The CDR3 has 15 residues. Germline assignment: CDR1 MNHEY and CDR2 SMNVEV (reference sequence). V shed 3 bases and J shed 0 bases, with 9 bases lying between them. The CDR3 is CASSFRGPSYNEQFF. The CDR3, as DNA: TGTGCCAGCAGTTTCAGGGGTCCCTCCTACAATGAGCAGTTCTTC.

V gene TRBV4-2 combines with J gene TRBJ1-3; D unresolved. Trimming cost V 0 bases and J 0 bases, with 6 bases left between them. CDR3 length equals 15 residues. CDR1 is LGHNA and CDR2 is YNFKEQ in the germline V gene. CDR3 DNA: TGTGCCAGCAGCCAAGAGGAGTACTCTGGAAACACCATATATTTT. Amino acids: CASSQEEYSGNTIYF.

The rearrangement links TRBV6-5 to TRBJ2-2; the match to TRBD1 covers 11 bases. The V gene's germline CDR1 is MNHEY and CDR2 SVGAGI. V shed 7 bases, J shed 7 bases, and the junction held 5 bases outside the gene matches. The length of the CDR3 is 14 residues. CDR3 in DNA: TGTGCCAGCACCCCCGGGACAGGGGGCGGGGAGCTGTTTTTT. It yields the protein CASTPGTGGGELFF.

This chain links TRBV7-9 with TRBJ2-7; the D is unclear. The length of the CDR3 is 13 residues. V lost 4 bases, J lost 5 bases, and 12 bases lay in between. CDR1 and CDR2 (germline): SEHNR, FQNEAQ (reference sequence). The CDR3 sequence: CASSWLETHEQYF. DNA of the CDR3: TGTGCCAGCAGCTGGTTGGAGACCCACGAGCAGTACTTC.

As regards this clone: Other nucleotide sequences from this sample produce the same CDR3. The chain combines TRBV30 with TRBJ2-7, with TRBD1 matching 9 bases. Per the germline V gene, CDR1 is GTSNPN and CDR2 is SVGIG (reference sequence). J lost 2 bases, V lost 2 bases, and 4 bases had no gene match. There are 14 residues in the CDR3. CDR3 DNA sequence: TGTGCCTGGAGTCCCGGACAGGGGCCCTACGAGCAGTACTTC. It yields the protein CAWSPGQGPYEQYF.

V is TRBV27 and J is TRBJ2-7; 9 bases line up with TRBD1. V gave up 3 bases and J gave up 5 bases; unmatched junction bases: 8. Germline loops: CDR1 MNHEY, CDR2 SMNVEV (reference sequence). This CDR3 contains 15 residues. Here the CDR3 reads CASSLSGTGIDEQYF. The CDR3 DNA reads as TGTGCCAGCAGTTTGTCCGGGACAGGGATCGACGAGCAGTACTTC.

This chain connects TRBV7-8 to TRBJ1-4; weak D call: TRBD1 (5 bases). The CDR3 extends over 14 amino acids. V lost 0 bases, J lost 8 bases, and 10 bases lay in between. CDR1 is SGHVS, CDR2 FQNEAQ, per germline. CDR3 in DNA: TGTGCCAGCAGCTTAGCGGGGCGCGGGGAAAAACTGTTTTTT. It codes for CASSLAGRGEKLFF.

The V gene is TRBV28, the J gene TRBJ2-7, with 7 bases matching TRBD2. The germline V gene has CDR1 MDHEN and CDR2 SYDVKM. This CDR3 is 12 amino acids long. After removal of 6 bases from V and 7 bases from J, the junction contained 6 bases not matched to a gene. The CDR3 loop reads CASSLGTIEQYF. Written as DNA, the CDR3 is TGTGCCAGCAGCCTCGGGACTATAGAGCAGTACTTC.

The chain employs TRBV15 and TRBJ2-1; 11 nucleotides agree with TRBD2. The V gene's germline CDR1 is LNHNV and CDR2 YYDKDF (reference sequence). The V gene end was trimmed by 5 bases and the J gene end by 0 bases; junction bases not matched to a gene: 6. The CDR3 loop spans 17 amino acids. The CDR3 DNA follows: TGTGCCACCAGCCGGGGACTAGCGGAGCTCTCCTACAATGAGCAGTTCTTC. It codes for CATSRGLAELSYNEQFF. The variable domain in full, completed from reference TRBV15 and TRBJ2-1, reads DAMVIQNPRYQVTQFGKPVTLSCSQTLNHNVMYWYQQKSSQAPKLLFHYYDKDFNNEADTPDNFQSRRPNTSFCFLDIRSPGLGDTAMYLCATSRGLAELSYNEQFFGPGTRLTVL.

The CDR3 loop reads CASSLVAAGRSTNEKLFF. The CDR3 nucleotides read TGTGCCAGCAGTTTGGTAGCGGCGGGGCGCTCAACTAATGAAAAACTGTTTTTT. This chain uses TRBV28 with TRBJ1-4; weak D call: TRBD1 (5 bases). The length of the CDR3 is 18 residues. With 3 bases removed from V and 0 bases from J, the gap between germline ends came to 17 bases. Germline values: CDR1 MDHEN, CDR2 SYDVKM.

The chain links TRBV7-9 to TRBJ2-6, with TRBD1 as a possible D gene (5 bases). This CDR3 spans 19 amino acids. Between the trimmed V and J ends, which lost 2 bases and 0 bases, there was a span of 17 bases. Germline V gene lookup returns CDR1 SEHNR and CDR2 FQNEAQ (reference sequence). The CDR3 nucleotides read TGTGCCAGCAGCTTAAAGACAGTTCGAGAGGCCTCTGGGGCCAACGTCCTGACTTTC. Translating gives CASSLKTVREASGANVLTF.

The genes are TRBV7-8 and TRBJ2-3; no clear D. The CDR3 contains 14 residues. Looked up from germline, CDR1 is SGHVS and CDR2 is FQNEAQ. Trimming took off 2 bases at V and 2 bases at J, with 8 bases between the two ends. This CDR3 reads CASSLSPYTDTQYF. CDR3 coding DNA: TGTGCCAGCAGCTTATCTCCTTACACAGATACGCAGTATTTT.

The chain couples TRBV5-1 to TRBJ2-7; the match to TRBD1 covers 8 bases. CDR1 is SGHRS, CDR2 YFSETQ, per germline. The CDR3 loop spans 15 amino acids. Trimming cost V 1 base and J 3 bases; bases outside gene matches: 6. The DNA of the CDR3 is TGCGCCAGCAGCTTGAACAGGGGGTTAGTCTACGAGCAGTACTTC. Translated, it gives CASSLNRGLVYEQYF.

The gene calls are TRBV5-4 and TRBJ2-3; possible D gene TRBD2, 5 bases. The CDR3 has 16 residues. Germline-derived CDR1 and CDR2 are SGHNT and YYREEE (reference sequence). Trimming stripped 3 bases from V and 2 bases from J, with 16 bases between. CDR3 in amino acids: CASSWARGGNTDTQYF. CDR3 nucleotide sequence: TGTGCCAGCAGCTGGGCCCGGGGTGGCAACACAGATACGCAGTATTTT. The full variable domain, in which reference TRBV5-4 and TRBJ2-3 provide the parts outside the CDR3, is ETGVTQSPTHLIKTRGQQVTLRCSSQSGHNTVSWYQQALGQGPQFIFQYYREEENGRGNFPPRFSGLQFPNYSSELNVNALELDDSALYLCASSWARGGNTDTQYFGPGTRLTVL.

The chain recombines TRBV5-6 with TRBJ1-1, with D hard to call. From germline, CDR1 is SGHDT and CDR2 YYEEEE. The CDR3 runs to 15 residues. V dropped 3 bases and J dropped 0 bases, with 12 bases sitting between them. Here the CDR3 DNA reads TGTGCCAGCAGCTCACGTTGGTCCATGAACACTGAAGCTTTCTTT. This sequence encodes CASSSRWSMNTEAFF.